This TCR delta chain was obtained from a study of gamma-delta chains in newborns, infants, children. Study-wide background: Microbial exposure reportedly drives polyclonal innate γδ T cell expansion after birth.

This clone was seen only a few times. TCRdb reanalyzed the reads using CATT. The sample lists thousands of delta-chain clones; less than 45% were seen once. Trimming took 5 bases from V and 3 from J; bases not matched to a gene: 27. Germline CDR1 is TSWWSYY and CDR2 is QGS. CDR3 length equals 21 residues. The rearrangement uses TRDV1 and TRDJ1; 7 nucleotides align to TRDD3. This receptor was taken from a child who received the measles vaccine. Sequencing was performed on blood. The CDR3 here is CALGKKTSPVLSGGYPDKLIF. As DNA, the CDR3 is TGTGCTCTTGGGAAAAAAACTTCCCCAGTACTGTCTGGGGGTTATCCCGATAAACTCATCTTT.